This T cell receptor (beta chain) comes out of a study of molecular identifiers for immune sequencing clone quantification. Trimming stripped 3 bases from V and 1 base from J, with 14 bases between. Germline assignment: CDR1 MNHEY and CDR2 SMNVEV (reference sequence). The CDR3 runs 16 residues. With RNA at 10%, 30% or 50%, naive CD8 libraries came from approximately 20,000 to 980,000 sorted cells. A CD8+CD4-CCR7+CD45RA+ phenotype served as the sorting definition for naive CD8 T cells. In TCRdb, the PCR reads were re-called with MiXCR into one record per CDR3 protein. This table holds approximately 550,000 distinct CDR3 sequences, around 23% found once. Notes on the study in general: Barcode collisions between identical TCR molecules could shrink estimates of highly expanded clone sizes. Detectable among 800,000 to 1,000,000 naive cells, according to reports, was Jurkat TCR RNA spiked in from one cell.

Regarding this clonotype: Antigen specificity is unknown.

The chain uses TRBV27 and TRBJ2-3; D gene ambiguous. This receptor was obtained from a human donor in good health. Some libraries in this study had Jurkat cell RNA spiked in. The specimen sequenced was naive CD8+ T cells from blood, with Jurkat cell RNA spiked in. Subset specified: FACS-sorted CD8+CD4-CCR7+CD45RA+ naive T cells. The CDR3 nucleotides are TGTGCCAGCAGTTTCTCTTGGCAGGCGGGCACAGATACGCAGTATTTT. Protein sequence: CASSFSWQAGTDTQYF.